This note documents a single T cell receptor beta chain sequence. This sample was taken from a study of blood T cell repertoires in COVID-19. For the study at large: Italy, Spain and the United States were the sources of the convalescent and acute COVID-19 samples. PBMCs, B-cell-depleted T cells, or T cells provided the cDNA or gDNA that made up the material.

Source study methods: Reference gene primer amplification yielded estimated nucleated cell counts. TCRdb keeps only in-frame clones here, not all; method: immunoSEQ multiplex PCR. Clone size and V and J calls were adopted from that table, with D and trimming inferred from the DNA. The data contain more than 110,000 clones, 65% to 85% of them singletons. There are 19 residues in the CDR3. The V segment lost 2 bases and the J segment 4 bases; nucleotides outside the gene matches: 12. Germline V gene data show CDR1 as MNHEY and CDR2 as SVGEGT. The origin of this receptor is a human donor in a cohort sampled during active COVID-19. V usage is TRBV6-2 or TRBV6-3 and J usage is TRBJ2-1; 12 bases are shared with TRBD2. Material: peripheral blood. The chain's CDR3 is CASSYTSTPLAGGYNEQFF. For the CDR3, the DNA is TGTGCCAGCAGTTACACCTCCACACCGCTAGCGGGGGGGTACAATGAGCAGTTCTTC.